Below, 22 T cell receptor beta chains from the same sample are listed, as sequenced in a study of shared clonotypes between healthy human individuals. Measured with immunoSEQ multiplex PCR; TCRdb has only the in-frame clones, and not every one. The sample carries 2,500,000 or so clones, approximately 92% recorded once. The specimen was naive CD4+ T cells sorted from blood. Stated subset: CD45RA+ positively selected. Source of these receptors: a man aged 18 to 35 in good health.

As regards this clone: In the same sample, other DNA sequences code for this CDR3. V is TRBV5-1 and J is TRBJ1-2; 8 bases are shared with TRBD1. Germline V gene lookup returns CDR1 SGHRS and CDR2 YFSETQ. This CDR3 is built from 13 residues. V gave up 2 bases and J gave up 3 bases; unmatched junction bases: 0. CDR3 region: CASSLQGDYGYTF. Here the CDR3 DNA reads TGCGCCAGCAGCTTACAGGGGGACTATGGCTACACCTTC.

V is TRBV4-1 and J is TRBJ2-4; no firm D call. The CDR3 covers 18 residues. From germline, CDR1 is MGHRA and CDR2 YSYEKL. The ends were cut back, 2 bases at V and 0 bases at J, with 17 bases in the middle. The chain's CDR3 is CASSQPRATTIAKNIQYF. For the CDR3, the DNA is TGCGCCAGCAGCCAACCCCGGGCTACCACCATAGCCAAAAACATTCAGTACTTC.

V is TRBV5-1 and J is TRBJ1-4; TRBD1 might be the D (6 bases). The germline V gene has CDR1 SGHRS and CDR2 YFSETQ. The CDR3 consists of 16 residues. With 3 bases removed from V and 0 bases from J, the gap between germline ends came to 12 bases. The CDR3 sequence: CASSSGQFATNEKLFF. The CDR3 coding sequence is TGCGCCAGCAGCTCCGGACAGTTTGCAACTAATGAAAAACTGTTTTTT.

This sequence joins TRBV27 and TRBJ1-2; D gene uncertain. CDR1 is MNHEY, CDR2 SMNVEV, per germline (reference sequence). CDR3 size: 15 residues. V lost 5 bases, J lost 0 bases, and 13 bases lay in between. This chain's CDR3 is CASSPGGLANYGYTF. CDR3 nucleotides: TGTGCCAGCAGTCCTGGAGGACTAGCTAACTATGGCTACACCTTC.

Here the CDR3 reads CASSIGQGISEQYF. In nucleotides, the CDR3 is TGTGCCAGTAGTATAGGACAGGGGATCTCCGAGCAGTACTTC. The J gene is TRBJ2-7, the V gene TRBV19; 8 bases are a match to TRBD1. J was trimmed by 6 bases and V by 1 base; bases with no gene match: 5. CDR1 and CDR2 (germline): LNHDA, SQIVND (reference sequence). This CDR3 is 14 amino acids long.

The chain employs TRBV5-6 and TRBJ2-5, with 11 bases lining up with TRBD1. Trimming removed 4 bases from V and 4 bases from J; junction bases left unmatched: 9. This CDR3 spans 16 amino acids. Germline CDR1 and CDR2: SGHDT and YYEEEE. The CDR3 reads CASSDKGQGAGETQYF. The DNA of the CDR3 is TGTGCCAGCAGCGATAAAGGACAGGGGGCAGGAGAGACCCAGTACTTC.

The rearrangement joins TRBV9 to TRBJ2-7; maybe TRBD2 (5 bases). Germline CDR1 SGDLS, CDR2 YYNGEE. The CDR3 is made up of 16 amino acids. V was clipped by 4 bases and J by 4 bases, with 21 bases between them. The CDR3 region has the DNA TGTGCCAGCAGCCCCTTGCCCTCGGCGGGTGCATACGAGCAGTACTTC. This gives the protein CASSPLPSAGAYEQYF.

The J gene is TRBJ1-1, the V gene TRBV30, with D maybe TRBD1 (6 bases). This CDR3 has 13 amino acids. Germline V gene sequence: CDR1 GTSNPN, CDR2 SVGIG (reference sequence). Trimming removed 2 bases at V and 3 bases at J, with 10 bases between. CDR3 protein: CAWSSTGYTEAFF. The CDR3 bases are TGTGCCTGGAGTTCCACAGGGTACACTGAAGCTTTCTTT.

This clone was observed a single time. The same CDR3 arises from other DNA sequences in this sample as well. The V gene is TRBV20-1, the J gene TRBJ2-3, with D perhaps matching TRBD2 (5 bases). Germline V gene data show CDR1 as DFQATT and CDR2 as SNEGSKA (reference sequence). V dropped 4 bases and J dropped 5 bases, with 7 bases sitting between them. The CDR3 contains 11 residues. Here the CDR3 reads CSAIRGDTQYF. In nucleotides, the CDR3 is TGCAGTGCTATACGGGGAGATACGCAGTATTTT.

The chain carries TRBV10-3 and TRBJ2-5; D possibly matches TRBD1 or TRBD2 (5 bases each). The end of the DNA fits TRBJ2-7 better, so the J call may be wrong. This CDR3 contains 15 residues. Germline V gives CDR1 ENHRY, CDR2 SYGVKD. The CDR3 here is CAAARGAEGKDEQYF. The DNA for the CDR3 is TGTGCGGCGGCGAGGGGCGCCGAAGGAAAGGACGAGCAGTACTTC.

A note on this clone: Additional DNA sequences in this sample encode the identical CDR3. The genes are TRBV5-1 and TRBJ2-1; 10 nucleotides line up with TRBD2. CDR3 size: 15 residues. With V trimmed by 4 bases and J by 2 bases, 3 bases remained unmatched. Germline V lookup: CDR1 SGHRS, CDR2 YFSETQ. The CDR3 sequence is CASSPSGGAYNEQFF. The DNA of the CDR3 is TGCGCCAGCAGCCCCAGCGGGGGGGCCTACAATGAGCAGTTCTTC.

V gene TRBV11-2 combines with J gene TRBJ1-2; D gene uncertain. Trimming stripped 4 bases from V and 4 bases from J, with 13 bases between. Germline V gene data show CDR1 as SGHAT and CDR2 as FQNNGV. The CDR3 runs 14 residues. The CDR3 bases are TGTGCCAGCAGCTCAAAAGGATTGTTCTATGGCTACACCTTC. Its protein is CASSSKGLFYGYTF.

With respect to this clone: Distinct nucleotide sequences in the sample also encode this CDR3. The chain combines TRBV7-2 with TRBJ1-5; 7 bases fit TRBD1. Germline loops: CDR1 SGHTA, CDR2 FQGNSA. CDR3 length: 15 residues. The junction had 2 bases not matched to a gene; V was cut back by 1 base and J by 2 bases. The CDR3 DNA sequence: TGTGCCAGCAGCTTAGTTGGACAGGGCAATCAGCCCCAGCATTTT. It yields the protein CASSLVGQGNQPQHF.

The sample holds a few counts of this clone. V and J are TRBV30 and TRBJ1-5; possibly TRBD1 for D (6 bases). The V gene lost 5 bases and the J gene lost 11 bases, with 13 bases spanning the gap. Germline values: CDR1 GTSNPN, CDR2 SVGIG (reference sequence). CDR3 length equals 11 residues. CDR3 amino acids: CAWGLEGAQHF. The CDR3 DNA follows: TGTGCCTGGGGTCTCGAGGGGGCCCAGCATTTT.

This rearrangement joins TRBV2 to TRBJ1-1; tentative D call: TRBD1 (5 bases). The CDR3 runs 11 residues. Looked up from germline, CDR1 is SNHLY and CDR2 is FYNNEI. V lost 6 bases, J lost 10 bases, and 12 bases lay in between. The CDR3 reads CASRGPRGAFF. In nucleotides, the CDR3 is TGTGCCAGCAGGGGGCCTCGGGGAGCTTTCTTT.

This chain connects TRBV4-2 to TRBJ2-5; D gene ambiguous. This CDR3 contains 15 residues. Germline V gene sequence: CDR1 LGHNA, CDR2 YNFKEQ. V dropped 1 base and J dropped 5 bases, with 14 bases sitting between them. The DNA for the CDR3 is TGTGCCAGCAGCCAAGCAAGGTTGGACGCCGAGACCCAGTACTTC. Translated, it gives CASSQARLDAETQYF.

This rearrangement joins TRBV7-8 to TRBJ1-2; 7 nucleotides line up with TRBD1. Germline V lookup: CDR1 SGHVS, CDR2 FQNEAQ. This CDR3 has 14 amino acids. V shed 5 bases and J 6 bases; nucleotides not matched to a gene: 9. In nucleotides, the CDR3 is TGTGCCAGCAGCCACGAGGGGGCTTGGGATGGCTACACCTTC. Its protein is CASSHEGAWDGYTF.

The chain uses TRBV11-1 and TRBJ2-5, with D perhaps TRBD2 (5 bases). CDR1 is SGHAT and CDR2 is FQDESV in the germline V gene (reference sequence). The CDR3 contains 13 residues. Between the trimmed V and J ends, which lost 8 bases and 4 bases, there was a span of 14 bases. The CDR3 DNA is TGTGCCAGCGGATTAGAGGGTAGAGAGACCCAGTACTTC. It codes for CASGLEGRETQYF.

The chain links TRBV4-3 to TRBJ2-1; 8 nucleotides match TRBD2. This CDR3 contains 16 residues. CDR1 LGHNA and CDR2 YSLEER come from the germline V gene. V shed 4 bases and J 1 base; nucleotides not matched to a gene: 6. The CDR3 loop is CASSPVGGRSYNEQFF. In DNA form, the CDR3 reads TGCGCCAGCAGCCCCGTCGGCGGGAGGTCCTACAATGAGCAGTTCTTC.

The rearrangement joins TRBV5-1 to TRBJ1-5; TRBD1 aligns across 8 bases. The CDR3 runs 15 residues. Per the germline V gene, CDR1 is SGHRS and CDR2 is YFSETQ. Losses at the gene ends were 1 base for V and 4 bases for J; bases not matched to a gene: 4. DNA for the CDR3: TGCGCCAGCAGCTTGACAGGACAGGGAAATCAGCCCCAGCATTTT. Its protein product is CASSLTGQGNQPQHF.

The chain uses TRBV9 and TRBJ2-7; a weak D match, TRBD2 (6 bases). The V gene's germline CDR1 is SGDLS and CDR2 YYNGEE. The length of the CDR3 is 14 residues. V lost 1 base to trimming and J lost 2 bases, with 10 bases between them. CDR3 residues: CASSVTSTTYEQYF. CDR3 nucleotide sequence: TGTGCCAGCAGCGTAACTAGCACCACCTACGAGCAGTACTTC.

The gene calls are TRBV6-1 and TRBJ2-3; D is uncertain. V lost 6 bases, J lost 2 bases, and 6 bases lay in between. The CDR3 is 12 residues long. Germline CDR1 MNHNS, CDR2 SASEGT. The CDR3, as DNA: TGTGCCAGCAGAGAAATCACAGATACGCAGTATTTT. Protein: CASREITDTQYF.